Following are 8 T cell receptor beta chains from one sample sequenced in a study of radiotherapy plus CTLA-4 blockade in lung cancer. Repertoires were generated with immunoSEQ multiplex PCR, while TCRdb's copy carries only in-frame clones and drops some. The sample contains roughly 88,000 clones, about 80% of which appear only once. The starting material was peripheral blood, obtained from a patient treated with radiotherapy plus ipilimumab. These receptors were collected from a human donor with non-small cell lung cancer who had stable disease on radiotherapy plus ipilimumab.

This clone was detected a few times. This chain joins TRBV2 and TRBJ2-7; 8 bases fit TRBD1. J was trimmed by 4 bases and V by 8 bases; bases with no gene match: 13. The CDR3 length is 15 residues. Per germline, CDR1 SNHLY and CDR2 FYNNEI. The CDR3 DNA reads as TGTGCCAGCCTTCATCCGGGACAGGCTGTGTACGAGCAGTACTTC. It specifies CASLHPGQAVYEQYF.

The CDR3 DNA reads TGTGCCAGTAGTGTCATCGGGACAGGTCGGGATCAGGAGCTGTTTTTT. As protein: CASSVIGTGRDQELFF. This sequence joins TRBV19 and TRBJ2-2; 8 nucleotides align to TRBD1. This CDR3 is 16 amino acids long. Germline assignment: CDR1 LNHDA and CDR2 SQIVND (reference sequence). The trim removed 5 bases at V and 10 bases at J, leaving 15 bases unmatched.

The CDR3: CASSVGQGSRAFF. CDR3 DNA: TGTGCCAGCAGTGTGGGACAGGGTAGTAGGGCTTTCTTT. The chain couples TRBV28 to TRBJ1-1; 9 positions agree with TRBD1. V shed 5 bases and J 11 bases; nucleotides not matched to a gene: 9. The length of the CDR3 is 13 residues. Germline-derived CDR1 and CDR2 are MDHEN and SYDVKM. The complete variable domain, with remaining parts taken from reference TRBV28 and TRBJ1-1, reads DVKVTQSSRYLVKRTGEKVFLECVQDMDHENMFWYRQDPGLGLRLIYFSYDVKMKEKGDIPEGYSVSREKKERFSLILESASTNQTSMYLCASSVGQGSRAFFGQGTRLTVV.

The chain uses TRBV6-4 and TRBJ2-3; D gene unclear. V dropped 4 bases and J dropped 0 bases, with 2 bases sitting between them. Germline V gives CDR1 MRHNA, CDR2 SNTAGT. The CDR3 is 12 residues long. This CDR3 is CASSVSTDTQYF. The CDR3, as DNA: TGTGCCAGCAGTGTCAGCACAGATACGCAGTATTTT.

This chain connects TRBV27 to TRBJ2-1; D possibly corresponds to TRBD2 (6 bases). Germline-derived CDR1 and CDR2 are MNHEY and SMNVEV (reference sequence). The ends were cut back, 1 base at V and 8 bases at J, with 21 bases in the middle. The CDR3 is 17 residues long. CDR3 coding DNA: TGTGCCAGCAGTTTATTTTTCGGGGGATCTAAGTACGATGAGCAGTTCTTC. This sequence encodes CASSLFFGGSKYDEQFF.

The chain links TRBV27 to TRBJ1-5; weak D call: TRBD1 (5 bases). In germline, CDR1 is MNHEY, CDR2 SMNVEV (reference sequence). V was shortened by 4 bases and J by 4 bases, with 11 bases between the two germline ends. The CDR3 totals 14 residues. The CDR3 sequence: CASSSWGLNQPQHF. The CDR3 coding sequence is TGTGCCAGCAGTTCGTGGGGGTTGAATCAGCCCCAGCATTTT.

V gene TRBV7-9 combines with J gene TRBJ2-5; D unclear. The CDR3 is 13 residues long. V was shortened by 1 base and J by 3 bases, with 6 bases between the two germline ends. Germline CDR1 is SEHNR and CDR2 is FQNEAQ (reference sequence). This CDR3 reads CASSLDSEETQYF. CDR3 bases: TGTGCCAGCAGCTTAGACAGCGAAGAGACCCAGTACTTC.

This clone has only a few counts. The genes are TRBV7-8 and TRBJ1-2, with no clear D. The CDR3 covers 13 residues. Germline V gene data show CDR1 as SGHVS and CDR2 as FQNEAQ. The V end lost 5 bases, the J end lost 1 base, and 8 bases lay between the germline ends. The CDR3 loop is CASSLRYNYGYTF. In DNA form, the CDR3 reads TGTGCCAGCAGCCTCAGATATAACTATGGCTACACCTTC.